This is a list of T cell receptor beta chains from one sample in a study of patients and donors after allogeneic stem cell transplantation. A single record per CDR3 protein comes from TCRdb applying MiXCR to the RT-PCR reads. The sample records about a million distinct CDR3 sequences, 18% being singletons. Sequenced material: blood, either unsorted or a sorted T cell fraction (not recorded which). Receptors originate from a human donor who was either an allogeneic HSCT recipient or a stem cell or donor lymphocyte infusion donor (not recorded which). It is not recorded whose cells these are; they may come from a transplant donor. CDR3s include the opening cysteine and the closing phenylalanine or tryptophan. Each record gives: V gene, J gene, CDR3 protein.

>TRBV6-1|TRBJ1-5
CASSETGGDQPQHF
>TRBV5-1|TRBJ1-4
CASSLEGRQGEKLFF
>TRBV10-3|TRBJ1-1
CAISRDKSTEAFF
>TRBV7-9|TRBJ2-7
CASSLHPWQGGYEQYF
>TRBV20-1|TRBJ2-2
CSARVIQGNTGELFF
>TRBV9|TRBJ2-5
CASSVGRLAGYQETQYF
>TRBV7-9|TRBJ1-1
CASSRQAGTNTEAFF
>TRBV10-3|TRBJ1-2
CAISESKHYGYTF
>TRBV11-2|TRBJ2-5
CASSLSAGRGQETQYF
>TRBV20-1|TRBJ2-3
CSARDRVTDTQYF
>TRBV30|TRBJ1-5
CAWSFGQGANSNQPQHF
>TRBV19|TRBJ2-6
CASRAGGELGGANVLTF
>TRBV21-1|TRBJ2-4
CASSKQPGQGERGSKNIQYF
>TRBV7-2|TRBJ1-1
CASSSGLLTEAFF
>TRBV3-1|TRBJ2-1
CASSRTPWAEQFF
>TRBV5-1|TRBJ1-2
CASSAPGSCDGYTF
>TRBV7-3|TRBJ2-2
CASSSLPGLRNTGELFF
>TRBV9|TRBJ2-4
CASSVGANKNIQYF
>TRBV7-9|TRBJ2-7
CASSLALRYEQYF
>TRBV15|TRBJ2-2
CATSRDSRVFRAEELFF
>TRBV7-9|TRBJ2-1
CASSLYLGGNEQFF
>TRBV6-4|TRBJ1-5
CASIGKGYSNQPQHF
>TRBV12-3/TRBV12-4|TRBJ1-4
CASSLEPGEKLFF
>TRBV5-1|TRBJ1-6
CASTPWTGANSPLHF
>TRBV20-1|TRBJ2-5
CSARGSQGAAETQYF
>TRBV12-3/TRBV12-4|TRBJ2-1
CASSFGTSGRIRYNEQFF
>TRBV12-3/TRBV12-4|TRBJ2-3
CASSFYGRDTDTQYF
>TRBV20-1|TRBJ2-2
CSARGLAGERSGSGELFF
>TRBV7-8|TRBJ2-6
CASSSRDSAGANVLTF
>TRBV12-3/TRBV12-4|TRBJ1-6
CASSHSSYNSPLHF
>TRBV10-3|TRBJ2-1
CAITQGDNEQFF
>TRBV5-1|TRBJ2-1
CASSLVPADIYNEQFF
>TRBV29-1|TRBJ1-1
CSVVIGSLTEAFF
>TRBV7-9|TRBJ1-3
CASSHDTSGNTIYF
>TRBV6-2/TRBV6-3|TRBJ1-1
CASTYGGLNTEAFF
>TRBV9|TRBJ2-3
CASSVGGADDTQYF
>TRBV4-1|TRBJ2-1
CASSQVGGRKGEQFF
>TRBV12-3/TRBV12-4|TRBJ2-3
CASSGGRVYTDTQYF
>TRBV27|TRBJ2-2
CASSWGTGTGELFF
>TRBV7-9|TRBJ1-6
CASSVTGGDSPLHF
>TRBV3-1|TRBJ1-2
CASSQEVQGYGYTF